Detailed here is one T cell receptor (beta chain). The entry originates in a study of control samples from healthy donors and cancer patients. Clones were sequenced by immunoSEQ multiplex PCR, and TCRdb holds only the in-frame ones, with some missing. This sample has some 100,000 clones, with roughly 88% found just once. Sequenced input: blood. The clonotype comes from a man aged 25-40 years in good health.

The CDR3 DNA reads as TGCGCCAGCAGTCGGGGTGGAGTGGTCGCAAGAGCGTACACTGAAGCTTTCTTT. This encodes CASSRGGVVARAYTEAFF. The chain uses TRBV4-1 and TRBJ1-1, with D uncertain. CDR1 is MGHRA and CDR2 is YSYEKL in the germline V gene. This CDR3 contains 18 residues. V shed 6 bases and J shed 3 bases, with 26 bases lying between them.